The rows below give T cell receptor beta chains drawn from one sample of a study of graft-versus-host responses after intestinal transplantation. Assay: immunoSEQ multiplex PCR; the TCRdb copy retains only in-frame clones and omits some. In the table there are approximately 75,000 clones, about 90% of which are singletons. No antigen has been assigned to these receptors. Sequencing was performed on unstimulated CD8+ T cells sorted from spleen or lymph node cells, taken before transplant. The origin of the receptors is a human donor who was the organ donor for an intestinal transplant. Both conserved end residues are part of each CDR3. A D gene is named only where the DNA matches it firmly. Some rows have no size entry. The others give once, few or many, or a class for an expanded clone.

.,TRBV19,TRBD1,TRBJ1-5,TGTGCCAGTAGCGATTGGGGACAGGGAGTTTTGCCCCAGCATTTT,CASSDWGQGVLPQHF
.,TRBV7-3,TRBD2,TRBJ2-2,TGTGCCAGCAGCCCTCAGACGGGACTAGCGAACACCGGGGAGCTGTTTTTT,CASSPQTGLANTGELFF
.,TRBV19,TRBD1,TRBJ1-1,TGTGCCAGTACCTTGGGGACAGGGGTAATAACTGAAGCTTTCTTT,CASTLGTGVITEAFF
.,TRBV11-2,.,TRBJ2-1,TGTGCCAGCAGCGATCAGGGTTTCTACAATGAGCAGTTCTTC,CASSDQGFYNEQFF
once,TRBV27,.,TRBJ2-3,TGTGCCAGCAATGTTCTAGCAGGATCGCCAGATACGCAGTATTTT,CASNVLAGSPDTQYF
.,TRBV15,.,TRBJ2-1,TGTGCCACCACTCCCAGCGGCCCCTACAATGAGCAGTTCTTC,CATTPSGPYNEQFF
.,TRBV28,.,TRBJ1-5,TGTGCCAGCAGTATCAGACTGGGTCGGCAGCCCCAGCATTTT,CASSIRLGRQPQHF
.,TRBV5-4,TRBD2,TRBJ2-5,TGTGCCAGCAGCTGGGGGGTTAGCGGGGTAGAGACCCAGTACTTC,CASSWGVSGVETQYF
.,TRBV6-6,.,TRBJ1-1,TGTGCCAGCAGCAGATTCCCCGTCACTGAAGCTTTCTTT,CASSRFPVTEAFF
.,TRBV7-6,.,TRBJ1-6,TGTGCCAGCAGCCCCGGGGGGCGCAGGGCGAATTCACCCCTCCACTTT,CASSPGGRRANSPLHF
.,TRBV7-6,TRBD1,TRBJ2-3,TGTGCCAGCAGCGTCCGGGACAGGGGGACAGATACGCAGTATTTT,CASSVRDRGTDTQYF
.,TRBV6-4,.,TRBJ2-2,TGTGCCAGCACCACCGAGGCGGGGAAATTTATTGCGGGGACCGGGGAGCTGTTTTTT,CASTTEAGKFIAGTGELFF
.,TRBV9,TRBD1,TRBJ1-6,TGTGCCAGCAGCTCAGGACAGGTGGATAATTCACCCCTCCACTTT,CASSSGQVDNSPLHF
.,TRBV4-3,.,TRBJ2-5,TGCGCCAGCAGCCAAGATCCCGATTACAGAGTTCAAGAGACCCAGTACTTC,CASSQDPDYRVQETQYF
.,TRBV7-8,.,TRBJ1-5,TGTGCCAGCAGCCCAGGGGTTAGCAATCAGCCCCAGCATTTT,CASSPGVSNQPQHF
.,TRBV4-3,TRBD1,TRBJ2-3,TGCGCCAGCAGCCTTGGTATTCGACAGGGTAACACAGATACGCAGTATTTT,CASSLGIRQGNTDTQYF
.,TRBV4-2,.,TRBJ1-5,TGTGCCAGCAGCCCAACAGGGTCCCTTCAGCCCCAGCATTTT,CASSPTGSLQPQHF
.,TRBV27,TRBD2,TRBJ2-2,TGTGCCAGCAGTTTATCTATTGCGGGGGGGAGGACCGGGGAGCTGTTTTTT,CASSLSIAGGRTGELFF
.,TRBV21-1,.,TRBJ1-2,TGTGCCAGCCCTCAAGGACAGGGGAGGGTTGATGACTATGGCTACACCTTC,CASPQGQGRVDDYGYTF
.,TRBV2,.,TRBJ2-3,TGTGCCAGCAGTGAGACAGCTAGCACAGATACGCAGTATTTT,CASSETASTDTQYF
.,TRBV28,.,TRBJ1-2,TGTGCCAGCATTTTTGCAGGGGCTCCCTCTAACTATGGCTACACCTTC,CASIFAGAPSNYGYTF
.,TRBV27,.,TRBJ2-2,TGTGCCAGCAGTTGGCTCGGGGTGGCGAACACCGGGGAGCTGTTTTTT,CASSWLGVANTGELFF
.,TRBV4-2,.,TRBJ2-3,TGTGCCAGCAGCCAAGAGTTCGCGCCCGCTAGCACAGATACGCAGTATTTT,CASSQEFAPASTDTQYF
.,TRBV5-6,.,TRBJ1-5,TGTGCCAGCAGCTCTGGAGGTCAGCCCCAGCATTTT,CASSSGGQPQHF
few,TRBV6-6,.,TRBJ1-2,TGTGCCAGCAGCCCCGAGGACTATGGCTACACCTTC,CASSPEDYGYTF
few,TRBV6-1,.,TRBJ1-1,TGTGCCACCAGCGCTGGGGCGAACACTGAAGCTTTCTTT,CATSAGANTEAFF
few,TRBV6-5,TRBD1,TRBJ1-5,TGTGCCAGCAAAACACTGACAGGGGGCAATCAGCCCCAGCATTTT,CASKTLTGGNQPQHF
once,TRBV6-1,.,TRBJ1-5,TGTGCCAGCAGTGACCTTCGGCAGCCCCAGCATTTT,CASSDLRQPQHF
.,TRBV7-6,.,TRBJ2-3,TGTGCCAGCAGCTACACAGAATACACAGATACGCAGTATTTT,CASSYTEYTDTQYF
.,TRBV4-3,.,TRBJ1-2,TGCGCCAGCAGGGGCCCCTATGGCTACACCTTC,CASRGPYGYTF
.,TRBV9,.,TRBJ2-6,TGTGCCAGCAGCGCCAATCGGGACTCTGGGGCCAACGTCCTGACTTTC,CASSANRDSGANVLTF
.,TRBV6-1,.,TRBJ1-1,TGTGCCAGCAGTGAATCGGCGACAGCCGTTGAAGCTTTCTTT,CASSESATAVEAFF
once,TRBV29-1,.,TRBJ1-2,TGCAGCGTTATGGGCGGGGGTCTCGGTGGCTACACCTTC,CSVMGGGLGGYTF
.,TRBV7-9,TRBD1,TRBJ2-4,TGTGCCAGCAGCTCGGACAGGGGAAGAAGCATTCAGTACTTC,CASSSDRGRSIQYF
.,TRBV2,TRBD1,TRBJ1-6,TGTGCCAGCAGTGGGTATGTTACAGGGGGTGGCCTACATTCACCCCTCCACTTT,CASSGYVTGGGLHSPLHF
.,TRBV10-3,TRBD1,TRBJ1-6,TGTGCCATCAGTGACCCCGGGGGGACAGGGTTTCTACCCCTCCACTTT,CAISDPGGTGFLPLHF
.,TRBV6-5,.,TRBJ1-1,TGTGCCAGCAGTTATGACGGGGGTAGTTATGAAGCTTTCTTT,CASSYDGGSYEAFF
.,TRBV28,.,TRBJ1-5,TGTGCCAGCAGTTTGGTTTCAGGGGGCAATCAGCCCCAGCATTTT,CASSLVSGGNQPQHF
.,TRBV11-2,.,TRBJ1-3,TGTGCCAGCAGCTTACCAGGATTGGAACAGATTGTTGGAAACACCATATATTTT,CASSLPGLEQIVGNTIYF
few,TRBV19,.,TRBJ2-1,TGTGCCAGTAGTATACAGCGGACCTTAGGGGAGCAGTTCTTC,CASSIQRTLGEQFF
.,TRBV14,.,TRBJ1-2,TGTGCCAGCAGCCAAACAACAGGAGCTAACTATGGCTACACCTTC,CASSQTTGANYGYTF
.,TRBV9,.,TRBJ2-5,TGTGCCAGCAGCGTAGGGGGTAGCGGAGATCAAGAGACCCAGTACTTC,CASSVGGSGDQETQYF
.,TRBV9,.,TRBJ1-1,TGTGCCAGCAGCCCCACAGGGAACACTGAAGCTTTCTTT,CASSPTGNTEAFF
.,TRBV9,TRBD2,TRBJ2-1,TGTGCCAGCAGCGTAGCGGGGGGACCGCCCAATGAGCAGTTCTTC,CASSVAGGPPNEQFF